Sequencing of this T cell receptor beta chain was carried out in a study of blood T cell repertoires in COVID-19. Study details: The origin of the acute and convalescent COVID-19 samples was the United States, Italy and Spain.

Original processing methods: The assay estimated nucleated cells by amplifying reference gene primers. The data were produced by immunoSEQ multiplex PCR, yet TCRdb's version contains in-frame clones alone and is incomplete. The DNA was the basis for D and trimming; V, J and clone size are from that table. The repertoire includes more than 150,000 clones, 84% of them detected once, and nearly 8% sits in the top ten. Residents of about two dozen US areas, aged roughly 18 to 89 years, made up the participants. V dropped 5 bases and J dropped 3 bases, with 8 bases sitting between them. Germline assignment: CDR1 SGHVS and CDR2 FQNEAQ. CDR3 length: 12 amino acids.

The sequencing input was PBMCs or T cells enriched from blood (not recorded which). The chain is built from TRBV7-8 and TRBJ2-7, with D uncertain. The TCR originated in a woman between 45 and 60 years old who had recovered from COVID-19. The CDR3 nucleotides are TGTGCCAGCAGCAATACACACTACGAGCAGTACTTC. It encodes CASSNTHYEQYF.